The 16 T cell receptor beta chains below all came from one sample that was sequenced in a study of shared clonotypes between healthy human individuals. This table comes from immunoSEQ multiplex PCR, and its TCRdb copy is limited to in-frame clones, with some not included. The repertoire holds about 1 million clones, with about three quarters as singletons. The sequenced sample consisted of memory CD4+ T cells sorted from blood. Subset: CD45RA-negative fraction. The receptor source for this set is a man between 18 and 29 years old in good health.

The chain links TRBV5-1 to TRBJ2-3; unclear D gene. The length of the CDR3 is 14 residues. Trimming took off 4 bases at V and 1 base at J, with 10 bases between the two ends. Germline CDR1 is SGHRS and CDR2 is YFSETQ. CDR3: CASSRTRGTDTQYF. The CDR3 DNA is TGCGCCAGCAGCCGGACCAGAGGCACAGATACGCAGTATTTT.

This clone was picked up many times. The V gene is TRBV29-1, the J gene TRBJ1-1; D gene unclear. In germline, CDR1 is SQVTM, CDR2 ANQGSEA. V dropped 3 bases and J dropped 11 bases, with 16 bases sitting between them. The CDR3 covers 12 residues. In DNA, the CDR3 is TGCAGCGTTGATCGAGCCACCACCGGGGCTTTCTTT. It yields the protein CSVDRATTGAFF.

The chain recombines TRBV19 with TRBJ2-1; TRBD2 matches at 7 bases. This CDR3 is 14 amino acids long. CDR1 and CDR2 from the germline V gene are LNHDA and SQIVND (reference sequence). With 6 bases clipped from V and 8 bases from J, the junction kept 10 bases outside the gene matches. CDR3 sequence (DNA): TGTGCCAGTAGCCCCTATAGCGGGCTTGATGAGCAGTTCTTC. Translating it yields CASSPYSGLDEQFF.

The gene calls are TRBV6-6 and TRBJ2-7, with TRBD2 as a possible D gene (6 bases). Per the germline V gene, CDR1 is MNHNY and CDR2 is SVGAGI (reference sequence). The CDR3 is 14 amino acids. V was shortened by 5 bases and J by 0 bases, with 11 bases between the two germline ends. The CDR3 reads CASSSAGSSYEQYF. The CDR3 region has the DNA TGTGCCAGCAGTAGTGCGGGGAGCTCCTACGAGCAGTACTTC.

The CDR3 protein is CASSYDQGFSYEQYF. The CDR3 region has the DNA TGTGCCAGCAGTTACGATCAGGGATTCTCCTACGAGCAGTACTTC. J is TRBJ2-7 and V is TRBV6-6; D may be TRBD1 (5 bases). Deletions cut 2 bases from V and 0 bases from J, with 11 bases between. The CDR3 contains 15 residues. Germline V gene sequence: CDR1 MNHNY, CDR2 SVGAGI (reference sequence).

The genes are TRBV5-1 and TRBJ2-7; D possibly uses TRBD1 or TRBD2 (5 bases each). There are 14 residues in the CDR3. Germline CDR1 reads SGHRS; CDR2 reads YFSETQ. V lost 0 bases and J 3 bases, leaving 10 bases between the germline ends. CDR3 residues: CASSLEGTGYEQYF. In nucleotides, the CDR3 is TGCGCCAGCAGCTTGGAGGGGACCGGCTACGAGCAGTACTTC.

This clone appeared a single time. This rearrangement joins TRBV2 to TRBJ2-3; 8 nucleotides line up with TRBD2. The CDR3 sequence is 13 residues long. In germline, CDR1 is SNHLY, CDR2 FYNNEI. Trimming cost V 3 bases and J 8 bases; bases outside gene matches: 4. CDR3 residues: CASSEGLVGTQYF. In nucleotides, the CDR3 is TGTGCCAGCAGTGAGGGACTAGTGGGTACGCAGTATTTT.

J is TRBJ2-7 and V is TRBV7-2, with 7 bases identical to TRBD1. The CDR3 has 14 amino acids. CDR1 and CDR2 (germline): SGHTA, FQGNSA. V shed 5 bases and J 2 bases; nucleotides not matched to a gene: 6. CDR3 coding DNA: TGTGCCAGCAGCCAGAGACAGGGACCCTACGAGCAGTACTTC. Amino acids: CASSQRQGPYEQYF.

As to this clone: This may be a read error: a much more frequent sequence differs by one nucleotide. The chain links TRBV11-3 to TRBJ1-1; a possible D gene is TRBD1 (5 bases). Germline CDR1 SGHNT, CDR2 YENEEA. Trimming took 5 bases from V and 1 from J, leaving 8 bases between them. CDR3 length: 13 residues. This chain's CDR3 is CASSPTGNTEAFF. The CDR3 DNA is TGTGCCAGCAGCCCTACAGGGAACACTGAAGCTTTCTTT.

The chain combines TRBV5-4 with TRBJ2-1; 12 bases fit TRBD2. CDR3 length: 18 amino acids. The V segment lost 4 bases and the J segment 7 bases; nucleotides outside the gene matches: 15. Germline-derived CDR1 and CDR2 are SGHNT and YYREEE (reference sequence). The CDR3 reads CASSPTGTSGPRSNEQFF. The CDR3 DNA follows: TGTGCCAGCAGCCCCACCGGGACTAGCGGGCCCCGGAGTAATGAGCAGTTCTTC.

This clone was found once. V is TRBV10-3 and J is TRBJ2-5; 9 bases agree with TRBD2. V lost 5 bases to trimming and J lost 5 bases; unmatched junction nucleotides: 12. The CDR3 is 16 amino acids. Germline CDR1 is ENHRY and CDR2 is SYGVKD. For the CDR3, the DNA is TGTGCCATCAGTTCTCGTGGTAGCGGGAGTACGGAGACCCAGTACTTC. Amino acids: CAISSRGSGSTETQYF.

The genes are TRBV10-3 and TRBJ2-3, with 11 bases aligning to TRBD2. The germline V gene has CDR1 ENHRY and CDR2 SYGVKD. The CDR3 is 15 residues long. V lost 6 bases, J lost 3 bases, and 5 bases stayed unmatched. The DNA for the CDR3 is TGTGCCATCAGGGCTAGCGGGGGGTTGACAGATACGCAGTATTTT. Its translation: CAIRASGGLTDTQYF.

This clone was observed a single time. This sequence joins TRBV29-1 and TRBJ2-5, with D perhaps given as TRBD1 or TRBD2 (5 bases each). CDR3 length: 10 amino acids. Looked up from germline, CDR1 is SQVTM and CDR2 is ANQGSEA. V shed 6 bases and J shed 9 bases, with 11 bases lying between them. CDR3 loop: CSVGDGSQYF. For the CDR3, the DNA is TGCAGCGTGGGGGATGGGTCCCAGTACTTC.

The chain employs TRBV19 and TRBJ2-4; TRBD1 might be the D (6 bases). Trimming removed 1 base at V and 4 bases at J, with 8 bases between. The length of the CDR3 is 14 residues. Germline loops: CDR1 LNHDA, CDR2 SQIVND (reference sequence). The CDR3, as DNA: TGTGCCAGTAGTATAGGAGGACAGAAAAACATTCAGTACTTC. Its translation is CASSIGGQKNIQYF.

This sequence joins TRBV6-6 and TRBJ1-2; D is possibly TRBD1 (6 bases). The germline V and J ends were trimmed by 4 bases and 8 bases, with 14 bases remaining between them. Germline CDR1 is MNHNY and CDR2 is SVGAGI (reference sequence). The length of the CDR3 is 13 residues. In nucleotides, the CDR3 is TGTGCCAGCAGTTTCAACAGGGAGGACGGCTACACCTTC. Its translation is CASSFNREDGYTF.

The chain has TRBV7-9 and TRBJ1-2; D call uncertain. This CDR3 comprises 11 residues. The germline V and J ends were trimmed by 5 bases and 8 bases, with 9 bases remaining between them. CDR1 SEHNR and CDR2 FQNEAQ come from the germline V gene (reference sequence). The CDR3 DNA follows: TGTGCCAGCAGCATTACGGGGGGCTACACCTTC. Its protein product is CASSITGGYTF.